This paragraph reports one T cell receptor (beta chain). The sample originates from a study of blood T cell repertoires in COVID-19. Looking at the study overall: Samples taken during acute and convalescent COVID-19 were collected in the United States, Italy and Spain. The cDNA or gDNA used as material had been derived from T cells, B-cell-depleted T cells, or PBMCs.

In the original analysis: For nucleated cells, counts were estimated from reference gene primer amplification. TCRdb's copy holds only in-frame clones and misses some; the assay was immunoSEQ multiplex PCR. V and J calls plus clone size are reproduced from that table; the DNA served to infer D and trimming. The table lists over 300,000 clones, roughly 82% of them singletons, with 1.6% in the top ten. V lost 4 bases to trimming and J lost 6 bases, with 18 bases between them. Germline V gene data show CDR1 as LGHNA and CDR2 as YNFKEQ. This CDR3 has 15 residues. V and J are TRBV4-2 and TRBJ1-2, with D possibly being TRBD1 (6 bases). The sequence derives from a woman between 45 and 65 years old with acute or convalescent COVID-19. The specimen was peripheral blood. The CDR3, as DNA: TGTGCCAGCAGCCCCTATACGCGGGGGGCAAATGGCTACACCTTC. This sequence encodes CASSPYTRGANGYTF.